The rows below give T cell receptor beta chains drawn from one sample of a study of Ad26.COV2.S vaccination and SARS-CoV-2 variants. The protocol was immunoSEQ multiplex PCR, while the TCRdb copy is restricted to in-frame clones and leaves out a portion. Found here are some 460,000 clones, 89% of them singletons; the top ten hold around 1.8%. The specimen comprised peripheral blood, sampled in a trial of Ad26.COV2.S vaccine versus placebo. These receptors were taken from a person aged 18 to 65 who received the Ad26.COV2.S COVID-19 vaccine or a placebo. The CDR3 runs from the conserved cysteine through the conserved F or W. D genes are given only for firm matches. Size values are once, few and many counts, or a class for expanded clones, and some rows have none.

CDR3 protein: CASSPTGTNNEQFF
CDR3 DNA: TGTGCCAGCAGCCCAACCGGGACAAACAATGAGCAGTTCTTC
clone size: .
D gene: .
V gene: TRBV7-9
J gene: TRBJ2-1
CDR3 length: 14

CDR3 protein: CASRGQGNTEAFF
CDR3 DNA: TGCGCCAGCCGCGGACAGGGGAACACTGAAGCTTTCTTT
clone size: .
D gene: TRBD1
V gene: TRBV10-2
J gene: TRBJ1-1
CDR3 length: 13

CDR3 protein: CASSQEGQKQPQHF
CDR3 DNA: TGTGCCAGCAGCCAAGAGGGACAGAAACAGCCCCAGCATTTT
clone size: once
D gene: TRBD1
V gene: TRBV3-1/TRBV3-2
J gene: TRBJ1-5
CDR3 length: 14

CDR3 protein: CAWSASSQAPGGEKLFF
CDR3 DNA: TGTGCCTGGAGTGCGTCGTCCCAAGCCCCCGGCGGTGAAAAACTGTTTTTT
clone size: once
D gene: .
V gene: TRBV30
J gene: TRBJ1-4
CDR3 length: 17

CDR3 protein: CASSYAGTGGYEQYF
CDR3 DNA: TGTGCCAGCAGTTACGCCGGGACAGGGGGCTACGAGCAGTACTTC
clone size: .
D gene: TRBD1
V gene: TRBV6-5
J gene: TRBJ2-7
CDR3 length: 15

CDR3 protein: CASRRGTGELFF
CDR3 DNA: TGTGCCAGCAGGCGGGGCACCGGGGAGCTGTTTTTT
clone size: .
D gene: .
V gene: TRBV28
J gene: TRBJ2-2
CDR3 length: 12

CDR3 protein: CASSRPGTSGRAGEQFF
CDR3 DNA: TGTGCCAGCAGCCGTCCCGGGACTAGCGGGAGGGCCGGAGAGCAGTTCTTC
clone size: .
D gene: TRBD2
V gene: TRBV7-8
J gene: TRBJ2-1
CDR3 length: 17

CDR3 protein: CASSYDEIRPAQYF
CDR3 DNA: TGTGCCAGCAGTTACGACGAGATACGCCCGGCCCAGTACTTC
clone size: .
D gene: .
V gene: TRBV6-5
J gene: TRBJ2-5
CDR3 length: 14

CDR3 protein: CASSMYWGNTEAFF
CDR3 DNA: TGTGCCAGTAGTATGTACTGGGGGAACACTGAAGCTTTCTTT
clone size: .
D gene: .
V gene: TRBV19
J gene: TRBJ1-1
CDR3 length: 14

CDR3 protein: CASSQDTQGTGYTF
CDR3 DNA: TGTGCCAGCAGCCAAGATACGCAGGGAACTGGCTACACCTTC
clone size: .
D gene: .
V gene: TRBV4-2
J gene: TRBJ1-2
CDR3 length: 14

CDR3 protein: CASSPRDETQYF
CDR3 DNA: TGTGCCAGCTCACCACGTGACGAGACCCAGTACTTC
clone size: .
D gene: .
V gene: TRBV18
J gene: TRBJ2-5
CDR3 length: 12

CDR3 protein: CASSQSERNRAHEQYF
CDR3 DNA: TGTGCCAGCAGCCAATCTGAGAGGAACAGGGCCCACGAGCAGTACTTC
clone size: once
D gene: .
V gene: TRBV4-2
J gene: TRBJ2-7
CDR3 length: 16

CDR3 protein: CASARDRNYEQYF
CDR3 DNA: TGCGCCAGTGCTAGGGACAGAAACTACGAGCAGTACTTC
clone size: once
D gene: TRBD1
V gene: TRBV10-2
J gene: TRBJ2-7
CDR3 length: 13

CDR3 protein: CASSFGSSGGQETQYF
CDR3 DNA: TGTGCTAGCAGCTTCGGTTCTAGCGGGGGGCAAGAGACCCAGTACTTC
clone size: .
D gene: TRBD2
V gene: TRBV7-7
J gene: TRBJ2-5
CDR3 length: 16

CDR3 protein: CATSRETELYEQYF
CDR3 DNA: TGTGCCACCAGCAGAGAAACAGAACTCTACGAGCAGTACTTC
clone size: .
D gene: .
V gene: TRBV15
J gene: TRBJ2-7
CDR3 length: 14

CDR3 protein: CASSAEGYGYTF
CDR3 DNA: TGTGCCAGCAGCGCCGAAGGGTATGGCTACACCTTC
clone size: .
D gene: .
V gene: TRBV9
J gene: TRBJ1-2
CDR3 length: 12

CDR3 protein: CASSSPGRRLTEAFF
CDR3 DNA: TGTGCCAGCAGCTCGCCGGGCCGGAGGCTAACTGAAGCTTTCTTT
clone size: .
D gene: .
V gene: TRBV28
J gene: TRBJ1-1
CDR3 length: 15

CDR3 protein: CASSMGSYLNYGYTF
CDR3 DNA: TGTGCCAGTAGTATGGGGTCATACCTAAACTATGGCTACACCTTC
clone size: .
D gene: .
V gene: TRBV19
J gene: TRBJ1-2
CDR3 length: 15

CDR3 protein: CASSENGVGAYEQYF
CDR3 DNA: TGTGCCAGCAGTGAAAATGGGGTCGGAGCCTACGAGCAGTACTTC
clone size: .
D gene: .
V gene: TRBV2
J gene: TRBJ2-7
CDR3 length: 15

CDR3 protein: CASSPPRDSPLSSYNEQFF
CDR3 DNA: TGTGCCAGCAGCCCACCTCGGGACAGTCCTTTAAGCTCCTACAATGAGCAGTTCTTC
clone size: .
D gene: TRBD1
V gene: TRBV7-6
J gene: TRBJ2-1
CDR3 length: 19

CDR3 protein: CASSSRTAAYNEQFF
CDR3 DNA: TGCGCCAGCAGCTCAAGGACGGCGGCCTACAATGAGCAGTTCTTC
clone size: .
D gene: .
V gene: TRBV4-1
J gene: TRBJ2-1
CDR3 length: 15

CDR3 protein: CASSPLGPGAAYNEQFF
CDR3 DNA: TGTGCCAGCTCACCACTGGGACCGGGGGCCGCCTACAATGAGCAGTTCTTC
clone size: once
D gene: .
V gene: TRBV18
J gene: TRBJ2-1
CDR3 length: 17

CDR3 protein: CASSPDRYSGANVLTF
CDR3 DNA: TGTGCCAGCAGCCCGGACAGATACTCTGGGGCCAACGTCCTGACTTTC
clone size: .
D gene: .
V gene: TRBV2
J gene: TRBJ2-6
CDR3 length: 16

CDR3 protein: CASSQVGGDYNEQFF
CDR3 DNA: TGTGCCAGCAGCCAAGTGGGTGGGGATTACAATGAGCAGTTCTTC
clone size: .
D gene: .
V gene: TRBV14
J gene: TRBJ2-1
CDR3 length: 15

CDR3 protein: CASSLFSGGADEQYF
CDR3 DNA: TGCGCCAGCAGCTTGTTTAGCGGGGGGGCCGACGAGCAGTACTTC
clone size: .
D gene: TRBD2
V gene: TRBV5-1
J gene: TRBJ2-7
CDR3 length: 15

CDR3 protein: CASSQVGRVSYEKLFF
CDR3 DNA: TGCGCCAGCAGCCAAGTCGGCAGGGTCTCGTATGAAAAACTGTTTTTT
clone size: .
D gene: .
V gene: TRBV4-1
J gene: TRBJ1-4
CDR3 length: 16

CDR3 protein: CASSLTGRGFYNEQFF
CDR3 DNA: TGTGCCAGCAGCTTAACGGGCCGAGGATTCTACAATGAGCAGTTCTTC
clone size: .
D gene: .
V gene: TRBV7-2
J gene: TRBJ2-1
CDR3 length: 16

CDR3 protein: CASSQAPRMNEQFF
CDR3 DNA: TGCGCCAGCAGCCAAGCCCCAAGGATGAATGAGCAGTTCTTC
clone size: once
D gene: .
V gene: TRBV4-3
J gene: TRBJ2-1
CDR3 length: 14

CDR3 protein: CASSPPTSGSRNEQFF
CDR3 DNA: TGTGCCAGCTCACCCCCGACTAGCGGGAGTCGCAATGAGCAGTTCTTC
clone size: .
D gene: TRBD2
V gene: TRBV18
J gene: TRBJ2-1
CDR3 length: 16

CDR3 protein: CASSYSVQANGYTF
CDR3 DNA: TGTGCCAGCAGTTACTCTGTACAGGCGAATGGCTACACCTTC
clone size: .
D gene: .
V gene: TRBV6-5
J gene: TRBJ1-2
CDR3 length: 14

CDR3 protein: CASSVEGSPRSNSPLHF
CDR3 DNA: TGTGCCAGCAGCGTAGAAGGCAGCCCCCGGTCAAATTCACCCCTCCACTTT
clone size: .
D gene: .
V gene: TRBV9
J gene: TRBJ1-6
CDR3 length: 17

CDR3 protein: CASIGGRGKGEKLFF
CDR3 DNA: TGTGCCAGCATCGGGGGTCGGGGCAAGGGTGAAAAACTGTTTTTT
clone size: .
D gene: .
V gene: TRBV28
J gene: TRBJ1-4
CDR3 length: 15

CDR3 protein: CASSESSIPSSTDTQYF
CDR3 DNA: TGCGCCAGCAGTGAGTCGTCCATACCCTCTAGCACAGATACGCAGTATTTT
clone size: .
D gene: .
V gene: TRBV10-2
J gene: TRBJ2-3
CDR3 length: 17

CDR3 protein: CASSPKRGEQFF
CDR3 DNA: TGTGCCAGCAGCCCCAAGAGGGGAGAGCAGTTCTTC
clone size: once
D gene: .
V gene: TRBV3-1/TRBV3-2
J gene: TRBJ2-1
CDR3 length: 12

CDR3 protein: CASSPPGQPRIWGNTIYF
CDR3 DNA: TGTGCCAGCTCACCACCGGGACAGCCTCGGATCTGGGGAAACACCATATATTTT
clone size: once
D gene: TRBD1
V gene: TRBV18
J gene: TRBJ1-3
CDR3 length: 18